This T cell receptor (beta chain) was sequenced for a study of T-cell reconstitution after alpha-beta-depleted transplantation in children. The germline V gene encodes CDR1 SGDLS and CDR2 YYNGEE. The CDR3 has 15 amino acids. With V trimmed by 2 bases and J by 1 base, 3 bases remained unmatched. TCRbeta library preparation incorporated unique molecular identifiers. TCRdb processed the PCR reads anew with MiXCR; each CDR3 protein has one entry. The repertoire holds some 200,000 distinct CDR3 sequences, with 8% to 10% as singletons. This clonotype was seen more than once but under ten times. This sequence originates from a human donor who donated a stem cell graft to a child with acute lymphoblastic leukemia. The genes are TRBV9 and TRBJ2-1, with TRBD2 matching over 7 bases. Here the sequenced sample was PBMCs from the stem cell graft donor, taken from the stem cell graft. CDR3: CASSVPGGSYNEQFF. As DNA, the CDR3 is TGTGCCAGCAGCGTCCCGGGAGGTTCCTACAATGAGCAGTTCTTC. The variable domain in full, completed from reference TRBV9 and TRBJ2-1, reads DSGVTQTPKHLITATGQRVTLRCSPRSGDLSVYWYQQSLDQGLQFLIQYYNGEERAKGNILERFSAQQFPDLHSELNLSSLELGDSALYFCASSVPGGSYNEQFFGPGTRLTVL.